Each of the 15 T cell receptor beta chains below was sequenced from the same sample in a study. Treg sorting used a CD4+CD25+CD127-/low gate. Via MiXCR, TCRdb re-called the 5' RACE reads, giving one row per CDR3 protein. The sample holds 35,000 to 50,000 distinct CDR3 sequences; 22% are singletons and the top ten take around 4.1%. Specimen: Tregs sorted from a lymph node. The receptors shown here come from a female donor with breast cancer.

Ten or more counts support this clonotype. J is TRBJ1-2 and V is TRBV28; D is undetermined. This CDR3 is 15 amino acids long. Germline values: CDR1 MDHEN, CDR2 SYDVKM. V lost 1 base and J 3 bases, leaving 12 bases between the germline ends. The CDR3 DNA sequence: TGTGCCAGCAGTTTATCCAACGGACTGTACTATGGCTACACCTTC. Translated: CASSLSNGLYYGYTF.

This clonotype was picked up a small number of times. One end of the junction fails to match germline, which may point to a read error. This chain uses TRBV24-1 with TRBJ2-3; D is possibly TRBD2 (6 bases). The CDR3 runs to 14 residues. Germline assignment: CDR1 KGHDR and CDR2 SFDVKD. CDR3 sequence: CATSERTSIDTQYF. In nucleotides, the CDR3 is TGTGCCACCAGTGAAAGAACTAGCATAGATACGCAGTATTTT.

There are a few counts of this clonotype. The chain recombines TRBV3-1 with TRBJ2-5; 9 positions match TRBD2. This CDR3 spans 15 amino acids. In germline, CDR1 is LGHDT, CDR2 YNNKEL (reference sequence). With V trimmed by 6 bases and J by 1 base, 6 bases remained unmatched. The CDR3 reads CASRRTSASQETQYF. CDR3 sequence (DNA): TGTGCCAGCAGACGGACTAGCGCCTCCCAAGAGACCCAGTACTTC.

The J gene is TRBJ2-1, the V gene TRBV28, with 9 bases aligning to TRBD1. V was clipped by 5 bases and J by 3 bases; unmatched bases: 5. The germline gives CDR1 MDHEN, CDR2 SYDVKM. This CDR3 contains 15 residues. In nucleotides, the CDR3 is TGTGCCAGCAGTGACCGGGACAGGGACTACAATGAGCAGTTCTTC. Translating it yields CASSDRDRDYNEQFF.

Concerning this clonotype: An end of the junction does not agree with germline; a read error may underlie this. The chain is built from TRBV24-1 and TRBJ2-1; D gene unclear. This CDR3 has 14 amino acids. Germline values: CDR1 KGHDR, CDR2 SFDVKD. As DNA, the CDR3 is TGTACCACCAGTGATTTGTCTATCGACAATGAGCAGTTCTTC. Its protein is CTTSDLSIDNEQFF.

This clonotype was detected only a few times. One junction end disagrees with the germline gene, perhaps due to a read error. The V and J genes are TRBV27 and TRBJ1-2; D call uncertain. The CDR3 totals 12 residues. CDR1 and CDR2 (germline): MNHEY, SMNVEV (reference sequence). In DNA, the CDR3 is TGTGCCAGCAGTCCAAGAGTCGGACTAAGAATCTTC. Protein: CASSPRVGLRIF.

At least ten counts were recorded for this clonotype. The chain recombines TRBV4-2 with TRBJ1-6; D is unclear. This CDR3 region has 13 residues. In germline, CDR1 is LGHNA, CDR2 YNFKEQ. V was pared by 0 bases and J by 9 bases, with 6 bases between. As DNA, the CDR3 is TGTGCCAGCAGCCAAGATTCGGCTTCACCCCTCCACTTT. Translated: CASSQDSASPLHF.

This clonotype was seen only a few times. The rearrangement joins TRBV6-5 to TRBJ2-7; 8 positions agree with TRBD1. The CDR3 contains 13 residues. The V and J ends lost 6 bases and 5 bases, in that order; junction bases with no gene match: 6. Germline values: CDR1 MNHEY, CDR2 SVGAGI. For the CDR3, the DNA is TGTGCCAGCAGCCCACCGGGACAGGACGAGCAGTACTTC. As protein: CASSPPGQDEQYF.

This clonotype was observed at least ten times. The chain links TRBV10-3 to TRBJ2-1, with D unresolved. Deletions cut 3 bases from V and 7 bases from J, with 10 bases between. Germline CDR1 reads ENHRY; CDR2 reads SYGVKD. The CDR3 runs 13 residues. The CDR3 coding sequence is TGTGCCATCAGTGATAAACTTGAGAATGAGCAGTTCTTC. This codes for CAISDKLENEQFF.

This clonotype was seen many times. The genes are TRBV5-1 and TRBJ2-1; D is ambiguous. Germline V gives CDR1 SGHRS, CDR2 YFSETQ. With 3 bases removed from V and 4 bases from J, the gap between germline ends came to 17 bases. The CDR3 has 16 amino acids. CDR3 coding DNA: TGCGCCAGCAGCTGGGCAGGCTCAACCCAATACAATGAGCAGTTCTTC. Translated: CASSWAGSTQYNEQFF.

This clonotype has at least ten counts. The chain uses TRBV6-2 or TRBV6-3 and TRBJ2-7; TRBD2 agrees at 11 bases. The germline V gene encodes CDR1 MNHEY and CDR2 SVGEGT. V shed 6 bases, J shed 3 bases, and the junction held 1 base outside the gene matches. The length of the CDR3 is 13 residues. The CDR3 DNA sequence: TGTGCCAGCAGCACTAGCGGGAGCTACGAGCAGTACTTC. It yields the protein CASSTSGSYEQYF.

The V call is TRBV5-1, the J call TRBJ2-5; possibly TRBD1 for D (7 bases). The V end lost 3 bases, the J end lost 5 bases, and 17 bases lay between the germline ends. This CDR3 comprises 15 residues. The germline gives CDR1 SGHRS, CDR2 YFSETQ. CDR3 region: CASSYRGDRWETQYF. The DNA of the CDR3 is TGCGCCAGCAGCTACCGCGGGGACAGATGGGAGACCCAGTACTTC.

This clonotype occurred many times. V is TRBV6-6 and J is TRBJ1-4; D is perhaps TRBD1 (6 bases). Trimming cost V 6 bases and J 4 bases, with 12 bases left between them. Germline CDR1 MNHNY, CDR2 SVGAGI (reference sequence). This CDR3 spans 14 amino acids. In nucleotides, the CDR3 is TGTGCCAGCAGACAGGGACAACGTAATGAAAAACTGTTTTTT. It translates to CASRQGQRNEKLFF.

This clonotype was recorded at least ten times. This chain connects TRBV5-1 to TRBJ2-7; D is uncertain. This CDR3 region has 14 residues. The ends were cut back, 0 bases at V and 0 bases at J, with 7 bases in the middle. Germline CDR1 and CDR2: SGHRS and YFSETQ. This CDR3 is CASSLGGTSYEQYF. In nucleotides, the CDR3 is TGCGCCAGCAGCTTGGGGGGTACCTCCTACGAGCAGTACTTC.

This chain joins TRBV7-9 and TRBJ1-1, with D perhaps matching TRBD1 (6 bases). The V gene's germline CDR1 is SEHNR and CDR2 FQNEAQ (reference sequence). CDR3 length: 12 residues. The CDR3 DNA is TGTGGCGGCAGCTGGCCGGGGACAGAAGCTTTCTTT. Translating gives CGGSWPGTEAFF.